This TCR beta chain appears in the sequencing data of a study of CD8+CD57+ T cells in acquired aplastic anemia. Study summary: In CD4+ cells, healthy donors produced an average of approximately 9.9 million reads.

Germline V gene sequence: CDR1 ENHRY, CDR2 SYGVKD. Trimming at V came to 0 bases and at J to 0 bases, leaving 12 bases not matched to a gene. The CDR3 is made up of 20 amino acids. To note about this clonotype: The antigen is undetermined.

Profiling of TCR beta VDJ combinations and CDR3 sequences used genomic DNA as template. MiXCR, run by TCRdb on the reads, gives a single entry per CDR3 protein. The repertoire includes some 200,000 distinct CDR3 sequences, under 65% of them detected once, and 25% to 30% sits in the top ten. Study observations and caveats: Patients did not significantly differ from controls in CD8+ Simpson's diversity.

Sequencing was done on a sample of sorted CD4+, CD8+, or CD8+CD57+ T cells (not recorded which) from PBMCs. The clonotype was recovered from a human donor in good health. This chain links TRBV10-3 with TRBJ2-3, with 10 nucleotides matching TRBD2. The CDR3 here is CAISESTSSGSGSSTDTQYF. The CDR3 DNA is TGTGCCATCAGTGAGTCAACCTCTAGCGGGAGCGGGTCTAGCACAGATACGCAGTATTTT.